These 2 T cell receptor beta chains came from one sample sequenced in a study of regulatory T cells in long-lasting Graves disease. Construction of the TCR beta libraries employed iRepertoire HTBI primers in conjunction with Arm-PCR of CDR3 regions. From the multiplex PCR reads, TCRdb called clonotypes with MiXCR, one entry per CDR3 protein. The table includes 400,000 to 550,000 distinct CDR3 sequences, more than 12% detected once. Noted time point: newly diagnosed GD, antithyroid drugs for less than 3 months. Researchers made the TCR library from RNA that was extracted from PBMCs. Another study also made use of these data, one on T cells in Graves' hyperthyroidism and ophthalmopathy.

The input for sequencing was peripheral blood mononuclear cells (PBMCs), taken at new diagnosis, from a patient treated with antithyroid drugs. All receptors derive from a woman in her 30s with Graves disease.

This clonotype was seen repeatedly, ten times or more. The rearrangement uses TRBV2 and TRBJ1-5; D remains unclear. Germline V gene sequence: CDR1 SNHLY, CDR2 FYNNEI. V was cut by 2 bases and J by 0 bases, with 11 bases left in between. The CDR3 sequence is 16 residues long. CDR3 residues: CASSEIGGNSNQPQHF. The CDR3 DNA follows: TGTGCCAGCAGTGAAATTGGAGGGAATAGCAATCAGCCCCAGCATTTT.

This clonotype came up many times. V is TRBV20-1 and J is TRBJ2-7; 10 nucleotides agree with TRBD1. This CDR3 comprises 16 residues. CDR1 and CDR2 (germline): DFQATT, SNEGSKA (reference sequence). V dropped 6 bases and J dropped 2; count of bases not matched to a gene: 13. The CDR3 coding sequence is TGCAGTGCCCTGGACAGGGGGGAAAGTTTAACCTACGAGCAGTACTTC. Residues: CSALDRGESLTYEQYF.